This T cell receptor beta chain was documented in a study of T-cell reconstitution after alpha-beta-depleted transplantation in children. Unique molecular identifiers were built into the TCRbeta library. TCRdb reprocessed the PCR reads via MiXCR and lists one record per CDR3 protein. The data contain 450,000 to 600,000 distinct CDR3 sequences, around a third of them singletons. The sequence came from a human donor who donated a stem cell graft to a child with aplastic anemia. The starting material was PBMCs from the stem cell graft donor, obtained from the stem cell graft.

The CDR3 nucleotides are TGTGCCAGCAGCGAACTAGCGGGGAACTACGAGCAGTACTTC. This translates into CASSELAGNYEQYF. This chain connects TRBV12-3 or TRBV12-4 to TRBJ2-7, with 10 bases that match TRBD2. The CDR3 is made up of 14 amino acids. Unmatched junction bases numbered 5, after V lost 6 bases and J lost 3 bases.